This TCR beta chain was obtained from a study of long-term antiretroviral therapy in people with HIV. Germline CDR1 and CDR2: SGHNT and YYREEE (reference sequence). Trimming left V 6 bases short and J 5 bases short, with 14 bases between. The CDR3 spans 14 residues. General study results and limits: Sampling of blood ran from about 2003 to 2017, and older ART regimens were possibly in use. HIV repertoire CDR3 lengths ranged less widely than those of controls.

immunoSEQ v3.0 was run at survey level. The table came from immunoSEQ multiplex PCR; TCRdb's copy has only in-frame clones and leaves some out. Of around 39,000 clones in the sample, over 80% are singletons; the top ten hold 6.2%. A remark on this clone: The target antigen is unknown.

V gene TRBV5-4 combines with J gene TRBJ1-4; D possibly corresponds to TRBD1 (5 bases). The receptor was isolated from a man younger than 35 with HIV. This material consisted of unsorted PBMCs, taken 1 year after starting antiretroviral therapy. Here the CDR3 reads CASTWGGENEKLFF. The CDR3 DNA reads TGTGCCAGCACCTGGGGGGGTGAGAATGAAAAACTGTTTTTT.